What follows is one T cell receptor (beta chain) and its context. The target antigen is unknown. Germline CDR1 and CDR2: MDHEN and SYDVKM. This CDR3 has 11 residues. Trimming stripped 7 bases from V and 10 bases from J, with 13 bases between. A second PCR, run for about 7 to 11 cycles, used a sample-barcoded 5' primer plus a J-beta primer mix. Every single cDNA molecule received a tag from a template-switch adaptor with 12 random nucleotides. From each sample, at least 3 million paired-end reads containing CDR3 were obtained. TCRdb reprocessed the 5' RACE reads with MiXCR, giving one entry per CDR3 protein. The table includes 1.4 million or so distinct CDR3 sequences, around 40% detected once. These data come from a study of blood T cells in healthy people across ages. General study points: Calculation of diversity from one million T cells yielded estimates considered to be underestimates.

The TCR comes from a woman younger than 30 in good health. The chain joins TRBV28 to TRBJ1-1, with D possibly TRBD1 on 6 matching bases. The sample comprised blood. The CDR3 DNA reads as TGTGCCAGCAAGAAGACAGGCGCAGCTTTCTTT. Its protein is CASKKTGAAFF.